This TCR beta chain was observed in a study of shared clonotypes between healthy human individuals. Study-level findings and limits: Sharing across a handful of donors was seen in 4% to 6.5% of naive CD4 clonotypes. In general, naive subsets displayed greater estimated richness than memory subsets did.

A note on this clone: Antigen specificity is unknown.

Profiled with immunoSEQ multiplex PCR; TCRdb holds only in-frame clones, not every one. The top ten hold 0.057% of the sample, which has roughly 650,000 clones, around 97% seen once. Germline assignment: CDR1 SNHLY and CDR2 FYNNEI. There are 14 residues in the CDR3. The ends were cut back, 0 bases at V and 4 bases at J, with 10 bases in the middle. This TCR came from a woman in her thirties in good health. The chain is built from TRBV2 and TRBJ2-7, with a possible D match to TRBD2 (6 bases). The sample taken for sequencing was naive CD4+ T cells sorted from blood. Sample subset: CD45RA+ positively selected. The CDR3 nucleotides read TGTGCCAGCAGTGAAGCGGAGCGGGTGTACGAGCAGTACTTC. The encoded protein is CASSEAERVYEQYF.